These 6 T cell receptor beta chains share one sample of origin, sequenced in a study of cytomegalovirus exposure and HLA in healthy donors. The PCR employed 60 Vbeta primers together with 13 Jbeta primers. TCRdb keeps only in-frame clones here, not all; method: immunoSEQ multiplex PCR. The data hold under 200,000 clones, with 75% to 85% observed a single time. The specimen sequenced was PBMCs. The origin of the receptors is a woman aged 50 to 60 in good health and CMV-seronegative.

This rearrangement joins TRBV7-8 to TRBJ1-2; no clear D gene. The CDR3 is 14 amino acids. V lost 3 bases to trimming and J lost 8 bases, with 16 bases between them. Germline CDR1 and CDR2: SGHVS and FQNEAQ. The CDR3 bases are TGTGCCAGCAGCTTGGATTGGGGAGTGGAAGGCTACACCTTC. Protein product: CASSLDWGVEGYTF.

This chain uses TRBV18 with TRBJ2-1; weak D call: TRBD1 (5 bases). Germline CDR1 and CDR2: KGHSH and LQKENI. Trimming took off 5 bases at V and 7 bases at J, with 15 bases between the two ends. The CDR3 has 14 amino acids. The CDR3 loop reads CASSSGIGVNEQFF. In DNA, the CDR3 is TGTGCCAGCTCATCAGGGATAGGGGTTAATGAGCAGTTCTTC.

The chain links TRBV19 to TRBJ1-3; D is uncertain. Between the trimmed V and J ends, which lost 8 bases and 0 bases, there was a span of 8 bases. The length of the CDR3 is 13 residues. CDR1 is LNHDA, CDR2 SQIVND, per germline (reference sequence). The DNA for the CDR3 is TGTGCCAGTCGACTGAGCTCTGGAAACACCATATATTTT. Protein product: CASRLSSGNTIYF.

As for this clone: The junction differs from germline at one of its ends, possibly a read error. The chain has TRBV7-9 and TRBJ2-7; 8 nucleotides match TRBD1. The CDR3 sequence is 16 residues long. In germline, CDR1 is SEHNR, CDR2 FQNEAQ (reference sequence). The CDR3 nucleotides are TGTTCCAGCAGCTCAGGACAGGGACGAAGCTCCTACGAGCAGTACTTC. Encoded protein: CSSSSGQGRSSYEQYF.

The chain recombines TRBV7-9 with TRBJ1-1; TRBD1 is a possible D gene (5 bases). V was clipped by 2 bases and J by 5 bases, with 12 bases between them. The CDR3 covers 14 residues. Looked up from germline, CDR1 is SEHNR and CDR2 is FQNEAQ (reference sequence). In nucleotides, the CDR3 is TGTGCCAGCAGCTTACTCGGGGGAAAAACTGAAGCTTTCTTT. Translating it yields CASSLLGGKTEAFF.

The rearrangement joins TRBV5-4 to TRBJ1-2; maybe TRBD1 (6 bases). CDR3 size: 14 residues. Germline lookup yields CDR1 SGHNT and CDR2 YYREEE (reference sequence). Trimming pared 4 bases from V and 8 bases from J, leaving 18 bases between. CDR3 nucleotide sequence: TGTGCCAGCAGCCAACAGGGAGGGCTTTGGGGCTACACCTTC. It translates to CASSQQGGLWGYTF.